This section outlines one TCR beta chain sequence together with its context. This record comes from a study of shared clonotypes between healthy human individuals. Naive CD8 isolation took CD45RO-negative cells positively selected for CCR7 and excluded terminally differentiated effector memory CD45RA+ cells. The CDR3 loop spans 18 amino acids. Germline values: CDR1 MGHRA, CDR2 YSYEKL. Trimming cost V 4 bases and J 4 bases; bases outside gene matches: 13. Clones were sequenced by immunoSEQ multiplex PCR, and TCRdb holds only the in-frame ones, with some missing. This table holds more than 2 million clones, about 95% found once.

The sequenced sample was naive CD8+ T cells sorted from blood. The clonotype comes from a man between 18 and 29 years old in good health. The chain combines TRBV4-1 with TRBJ2-5, with TRBD2 matching over 12 bases. CDR3 nucleotide sequence: TGCGCCAGCAGCCCTTACGTTCTAGCGGGGGGGCCGGGAGAGACCCAGTACTTC. It yields the protein CASSPYVLAGGPGETQYF.